Listed below are T cell receptor beta chains from one sample, sequenced in a study of human T cells and chemical hapten exposure. TCRdb reprocessed the RACE reads via MiXCR and lists one record per CDR3 protein. The repertoire includes tens of thousands of distinct CDR3 sequences, roughly 10% of them detected once, and roughly 2.2% sits in the top ten. The material was whole blood, obtained in connection with sensitization to the hapten diphenylcyclopropenone (DPC). Source of these receptors: a man between 35 and 55 years old with alopecia areata. Some clones in this sample may be carry-over from other donors' samples. CDR3s include the opening cysteine and the closing phenylalanine or tryptophan. The D gene is left open where the match is weak.

TRBD1	TRBV7-8	TRBJ2-7	CASSLDGQGACYEQYF
NA	TRBV9	TRBJ2-3	CASSVGTDSDTQYF
TRBD2	TRBV28	TRBJ2-1	CASSFQPGRREGLYEQFF
NA	TRBV19	TRBJ1-2	CASWDGPYGYTF
TRBD1	TRBV29-1	TRBJ2-3	CSVEVGPQGDGTDTQYF
NA	TRBV7-9	TRBJ1-6	CASSLKVTRSSYNSPLHF
NA	TRBV7-7	TRBJ2-5	CASSALAHQKTQYF
NA	TRBV29-1	TRBJ2-1	CSVGLADSSSYNEQFF
NA	TRBV24-1	TRBJ2-1	CATSDLWARSYNEQFF
TRBD1	TRBV12-3/TRBV12-4	TRBJ1-1	CASSSNRGGSEAFF
NA	TRBV7-3	TRBJ1-1	CASSLLGGERSTEAFF
NA	TRBV18	TRBJ2-4	CASSPTGTDIQYF
NA	TRBV27	TRBJ1-1	CASSIRGTTYTNTEAFF
TRBD2	TRBV9	TRBJ2-1	CASSVSGTSVNEQFF
TRBD2	TRBV3-1	TRBJ2-1	CASSQDLGLAGVYNEQFF
TRBD1	TRBV27	TRBJ2-2	CASSLITGTGLLELFF
TRBD1	TRBV7-9	TRBJ2-5	CASSFLDRGRETQYF
TRBD1	TRBV6-4	TRBJ1-1	CASSPGTGEGTEAFF
TRBD2	TRBV29-1	TRBJ2-3	CSAKLAGGPAPTDTQYF
TRBD1	TRBV4-3	TRBJ2-7	CASSQGGPGQFYEQYF
NA	TRBV6-5	TRBJ1-3	CATSNRDVSGNTIYF
TRBD2	TRBV5-1	TRBJ2-3	CASSSVPTSGAADTQYF
NA	TRBV12-3/TRBV12-4	TRBJ1-5	CASSLYGGVNQPQHF
NA	TRBV6-1	TRBJ1-6	CASSAGRDNSPLHF
NA	TRBV14	TRBJ1-6	CASSRDDPPNDNSPLHF